The next 17 T cell receptor beta chains were all read from a single sample in a study of T cells in localized non-small cell lung cancer. The data were produced by immunoSEQ multiplex PCR, yet TCRdb's version contains in-frame clones alone and is incomplete. The data contain around 80,000 clones, less than 85% of them singletons. Sequenced here: PBMCs, sampled before any cancer treatment. The receptors were gathered from a man aged 35 to 70 with stage II squamous cell lung carcinoma.

This chain links TRBV6-5 with TRBJ2-5; perhaps D is TRBD1 or TRBD2 (5 bases each). The V and J ends lost 6 bases and 4 bases respectively, with 15 bases between them. Germline lookup yields CDR1 MNHEY and CDR2 SVGAGI. The CDR3 spans 14 residues. CDR3 sequence reads: CASSPAGTGETQYF. The CDR3 DNA sequence: TGTGCCAGCAGCCCAGCCGGGACCGGAGAGACCCAGTACTTC.

The CDR3, as DNA: TGTGCCAGCAGTCCCACTAGCGGGACCTACAATGAGCAGTTCTTC. Amino acids: CASSPTSGTYNEQFF. The V call is TRBV7-9, the J call TRBJ2-1, with 10 bases fitting TRBD2. Germline V gene lookup returns CDR1 SEHNR and CDR2 FQNEAQ (reference sequence). V lost 6 bases, J lost 2 bases, and 4 bases stayed unmatched. The CDR3 sequence is 15 residues long. The complete variable domain, with remaining parts taken from reference TRBV7-9 and TRBJ2-1, reads DTGVSQNPRHKITKRGQNVTFRCDPISEHNRLYWYRQTLGQGPEFLTYFQNEAQLEKSRLLSDRFSAERPKGSFSTLEIQRTEQGDSAMYLCASSPTSGTYNEQFFGPGTRLTVL.

This clone was detected a few times. The chain uses TRBV18 and TRBJ2-3; D may be TRBD1 or TRBD2 (6 bases each). The CDR3 runs to 15 residues. V was shortened by 6 bases and J by 1 base, with 14 bases between the two germline ends. The germline CDR1 and CDR2 sequences are KGHSH and LQKENI. DNA of the CDR3: TGTGCCAGCTCTCCAAGGGGGGTGGGCACAGATACGCAGTATTTT. Translation: CASSPRGVGTDTQYF.

V usage is TRBV7-3 and J usage is TRBJ2-5; D remains unclear. V lost 3 bases and J lost 1, with 6 bases in between. The CDR3 is 13 amino acids. Germline lookup yields CDR1 SGHTA and CDR2 FQGTGA. The CDR3 protein is CASSFGSQETQYF. The CDR3 DNA reads as TGTGCCAGCAGCTTCGGGTCCCAAGAGACCCAGTACTTC.

This rearrangement joins TRBV18 to TRBJ2-1; possibly TRBD2 for D (5 bases). Per germline, CDR1 KGHSH and CDR2 LQKENI. The CDR3 runs 12 residues. V lost 3 bases and J 9 bases, leaving 9 bases between the germline ends. CDR3 sequence (DNA): TGTGCCAGCTCACCGAGGGTGGCTGAGCAGTTCTTC. This codes for CASSPRVAEQFF.

This clone was counted once. This chain connects TRBV5-1 to TRBJ2-7; 14 nucleotides align to TRBD2. The CDR3 runs to 18 residues. J lost 1 base, V lost 4 bases, and 10 bases had no gene match. Germline V gene sequence: CDR1 SGHRS, CDR2 YFSETQ. The CDR3 DNA reads TGCGCCAGCAGCGCTTCCGGGACTAGCGGGAGTACTTCCTACGAGCAGTACTTC. It encodes CASSASGTSGSTSYEQYF.

The chain uses TRBV5-1 and TRBJ1-1, with a possible D match to TRBD1 (5 bases). Trimming stripped 0 bases from V and 1 base from J, with 13 bases between. CDR1 SGHRS and CDR2 YFSETQ come from the germline V gene. This CDR3 spans 16 amino acids. The CDR3 protein is CASSLVAGGQNTEAFF. The CDR3 DNA reads TGCGCCAGCAGCTTGGTGGCCGGAGGACAGAACACTGAAGCTTTCTTT.

The V call is TRBV5-1, the J call TRBJ2-3; D may match TRBD1 or TRBD2 (7 bases each). Trimming removed 0 bases at V and 4 bases at J, with 21 bases between. Germline-derived CDR1 and CDR2 are SGHRS and YFSETQ. The CDR3 contains 18 residues. Here the CDR3 reads CASSLVAGGAPPADTQYF. DNA for the CDR3: TGCGCCAGCAGCTTGGTAGCAGGGGGGGCACCCCCCGCAGATACGCAGTATTTT. The whole variable domain, filled in from reference TRBV5-1 and TRBJ2-3, reads KAGVTQTPRYLIKTRGQQVTLSCSPISGHRSVSWYQQTPGQGLQFLFEYFSETQRNKGNFPGRFSGRQFSNSRSEMNVSTLELGDSALYLCASSLVAGGAPPADTQYFGPGTRLTVL.

The chain links TRBV28 to TRBJ2-4; 9 bases fit TRBD1. The CDR3 is 16 amino acids. Losses at the gene ends were 5 bases for V and 1 base for J; bases not matched to a gene: 6. Germline V CDR1 and CDR2: MDHEN, SYDVKM. CDR3 coding DNA: TGTGCCAGCAGTCCGGACAGGGGTAACGCCAAAAACATTCAGTACTTC. It specifies CASSPDRGNAKNIQYF.

The chain employs TRBV28 and TRBJ2-7; no firm D call. With 4 bases removed from V and 6 bases from J, the gap between germline ends came to 7 bases. CDR1 MDHEN and CDR2 SYDVKM come from the germline V gene. CDR3 length: 11 amino acids. CDR3 sequence: CASSSTFEQYF. The CDR3 bases are TGTGCCAGCAGTTCGACATTCGAGCAGTACTTC.

The V call is TRBV25-1, the J call TRBJ2-5, with a tentative D call TRBD1 (5 bases). The CDR3 is 15 amino acids. The germline V gene has CDR1 MGHDK and CDR2 SYGVNS. V gave up 3 bases and J gave up 2 bases, with 13 bases separating them. The DNA for the CDR3 is TGTGCCAGCAGTGACGACACGACAGCACAAGAGACCCAGTACTTC. This translates into CASSDDTTAQETQYF.

The CDR3 sequence: CAISESGYNEQFF. Here the CDR3 DNA reads TGTGCCATCAGTGAGTCGGGCTACAATGAGCAGTTCTTC. The rearrangement uses TRBV10-3 and TRBJ2-1; D unclear. The V end lost 0 bases, the J end lost 3 bases, and 3 bases lay between the germline ends. Per the germline V gene, CDR1 is ENHRY and CDR2 is SYGVKD. The CDR3 sequence is 13 residues long.

This clone has just a few counts. The CDR3 DNA reads as TGTGCCAGCAGCTTAGTGCTTATGACAGGGGGCTTTGGCTACACCTTC. Translated: CASSLVLMTGGFGYTF. This chain links TRBV7-2 with TRBJ1-2, with 10 bases that match TRBD1. CDR1 is SGHTA and CDR2 is FQGNSA in the germline V gene. Germline trimming cut 1 base from V and 7 bases from J; bases unmatched to any gene: 9. The CDR3 runs 16 residues. Full variable domain (outside the CDR3, taken from reference TRBV7-2 and TRBJ1-2): GAGVSQSPSNKVTEKGKDVELRCDPISGHTALYWYRQSLGQGLEFLIYFQGNSAPDKSGLPSDRFSAERTGGSVSTLTIQRTQQEDSAVYLCASSLVLMTGGFGYTFGSGTRLTVV.

The chain carries TRBV9 and TRBJ1-5, with unresolved D. Looked up from germline, CDR1 is SGDLS and CDR2 is YYNGEE. The CDR3 has 15 amino acids. The germline V and J ends were trimmed by 0 bases and 2 bases, with 9 bases remaining between them. CDR3 sequence: CASSVGSIGNQPQHF. DNA of the CDR3: TGTGCCAGCAGCGTAGGTTCCATAGGCAATCAGCCCCAGCATTTT.

The rearrangement links TRBV18 to TRBJ2-7; D may be TRBD1 (6 bases). The ends were cut back, 1 base at V and 2 bases at J, with 12 bases in the middle. This CDR3 has 15 residues. The germline CDR1 and CDR2 sequences are KGHSH and LQKENI. CDR3 amino acids: CASSPRDKYPYEQYF. The DNA of the CDR3 is TGTGCCAGCTCACCACGGGACAAATATCCCTACGAGCAGTACTTC.

V usage is TRBV7-2 and J usage is TRBJ2-2, with TRBD2 matching over 7 bases. Germline trimming cut 6 bases from V and 4 bases from J; bases unmatched to any gene: 5. Per the germline V gene, CDR1 is SGHTA and CDR2 is FQGNSA. The CDR3 extends over 14 amino acids. In DNA form, the CDR3 reads TGTGCCAGCAGTATCGGGACTATCACCGGGGAGCTGTTTTTT. Its protein product is CASSIGTITGELFF.

In its sample, this clone was seen a few times. J is TRBJ1-5 and V is TRBV28; a possible D gene is TRBD1 (6 bases). Germline CDR1 is MDHEN and CDR2 is SYDVKM. Trimming shortened V by 11 bases and J by 1 base, and 21 bases separated the two germline ends. This CDR3 has 16 residues. The CDR3 region has the DNA TGTGCCGCTGAGGAGGGGGGGCGGAGGAGCAATCAGCCCCAGCATTTT. As protein: CAAEEGGRRSNQPQHF.